The T cell receptor beta chain described here comes from a study of blood T cells in healthy people across ages. General study points: Estimated diversity that came from one million T cells was considered an underestimate. With donor CMV status unknown, expanded clonotype changes were possibly confounded. Versus aged donors, long-lived donors had higher diversity and more naive CD4+ cells.

As concerns this clonotype: Its antigen is as yet unknown.

No fewer than 6.5 million PBMCs went into each sample. The authors ran a second PCR of about 7 to 11 cycles using a sample-barcoded 5' primer and a J-beta primer mix. TCRdb re-derived calls from the 5' RACE reads in MiXCR, one entry per CDR3 protein. Of 700,000 or so distinct CDR3 sequences listed, less than 45% were seen once; the top ten hold about 32%. CDR3 length: 13 amino acids. Between the trimmed V and J ends, which lost 9 bases and 4 bases, there was a span of 15 bases. Germline assignment: CDR1 MNHEY and CDR2 SVGAGI. This sequence originates from an elderly man in good health. Material: blood. This chain connects TRBV6-5 to TRBJ2-5; D may be TRBD2 (5 bases). CDR3 loop: CASSRTVLETQYF. The DNA of the CDR3 is TGTGCCAGTTCGAGGACTGTACTAGAGACCCAGTACTTC.